Below are 18 T cell receptor beta chains sequenced from a single sample in a study of blood T cell repertoires in COVID-19. Only in-frame clones appear in the TCRdb table, and some are missing; sequencing was by immunoSEQ multiplex PCR. The sample shows 150,000 to 200,000 clones, 70% to 90% of them seen only once. Material: peripheral blood. The receptors derive from a woman older than 75 with COVID-19, enrolled during active disease.

This chain connects TRBV5-1 to TRBJ1-5; D unclear. Deletions cut 1 base from V and 0 bases from J, with 8 bases between. Germline V gene sequence: CDR1 SGHRS, CDR2 YFSETQ. This CDR3 is built from 15 residues. CDR3 protein: CASSLSGSSNQPQHF. CDR3 nucleotide sequence: TGCGCCAGCAGCTTGAGCGGGTCTAGCAATCAGCCCCAGCATTTT.

The rearrangement joins TRBV2 to TRBJ1-2, with D possibly TRBD1 on 6 matching bases. There are 14 residues in the CDR3. V gave up 5 bases and J gave up 4 bases, with 14 bases separating them. CDR1 and CDR2 (germline): SNHLY, FYNNEI. Here the CDR3 reads CASSPQGDIYGYTF. The CDR3 region has the DNA TGTGCCAGCAGTCCCCAAGGGGACATCTATGGCTACACCTTC.

The chain employs TRBV9 and TRBJ2-7, with 8 positions matching TRBD2. The junction had 7 bases not matched to a gene; V was cut back by 4 bases and J by 4 bases. This CDR3 comprises 14 residues. CDR1 and CDR2 from the germline V gene are SGDLS and YYNGEE. This CDR3 reads CASSFGGAGYEQYF. The CDR3 nucleotides read TGTGCCAGCAGCTTCGGGGGGGCCGGTTACGAGCAGTACTTC.

The chain joins TRBV2 to TRBJ1-5; possible D gene TRBD1, 5 bases. Trimming removed 8 bases from V and 7 bases from J, with 21 bases in between. This CDR3 is 15 amino acids long. CDR1 SNHLY and CDR2 FYNNEI come from the germline V gene. CDR3 region: CASRGPAGVGQPQHF. The CDR3 DNA reads TGTGCCAGCCGGGGCCCGGCGGGGGTGGGACAGCCCCAGCATTTT.

The chain joins TRBV5-1 to TRBJ2-2; the D gene is possibly TRBD2 (6 bases). The CDR3 contains 14 residues. Germline CDR1 SGHRS, CDR2 YFSETQ. V was trimmed by 0 bases and J by 7 bases, leaving 10 bases between them. The CDR3 bases are TGCGCCAGCAGCTTGGCACCTAGCGTCGGGGAGCTGTTTTTT. It yields the protein CASSLAPSVGELFF.

V usage is TRBV6-6 and J usage is TRBJ2-2; D is ambiguous. Germline V gene data show CDR1 as MNHNY and CDR2 as SVGAGI (reference sequence). V was pared by 6 bases and J by 4 bases, with 6 bases between. The CDR3 loop spans 12 amino acids. The CDR3 coding sequence is TGTGCCAGCAGCGTTTTCACCGGGGAGCTGTTTTTT. Protein: CASSVFTGELFF.

V is TRBV19 and J is TRBJ1-2; 7 bases are shared with TRBD1. The germline V gene encodes CDR1 LNHDA and CDR2 SQIVND (reference sequence). CDR3 length: 15 residues. V dropped 0 bases and J dropped 10; count of bases not matched to a gene: 11. CDR3 DNA: TGTGCCAGTAGTATAGAACTCCGGGACAGATCCTTCTACACCTTC. It translates to CASSIELRDRSFYTF.

The DNA for the CDR3 is TGTGCCAGCAGCGTAGAGCAGACAGGGCATGGCTACACCTTC. Translation gives CASSVEQTGHGYTF. The chain has TRBV9 and TRBJ1-2, with 7 bases fitting TRBD1. CDR1 SGDLS and CDR2 YYNGEE come from the germline V gene. The CDR3 sequence is 14 residues long. V gave up 0 bases and J gave up 6 bases; unmatched junction bases: 5.

V usage is TRBV9 and J usage is TRBJ1-4, with D possibly being TRBD1 (5 bases). This CDR3 has 18 residues. The germline V and J ends were trimmed by 1 base and 4 bases, with 20 bases remaining between them. Per germline, CDR1 SGDLS and CDR2 YYNGEE. Here the CDR3 DNA reads TGTGCCAGCAGCGTATTCGGACACAAGGGTCCAGGTAATGAAAAACTGTTTTTT. This translates into CASSVFGHKGPGNEKLFF.

Worth noting for this clone: Other DNA sequences in the same sample also yield this CDR3. The gene calls are TRBV3-1 (or the pseudogene TRBV3-2) and TRBJ1-3; D is uncertain. Germline CDR1 is LGHDT and CDR2 is YNNKEL (reference sequence). V was shortened by 4 bases and J by 4 bases, with 5 bases between the two germline ends. This CDR3 has 12 residues. CDR3 residues: CASSPQGNTIYF. The CDR3 DNA reads as TGTGCCAGCAGCCCCCAGGGAAACACCATATATTTT.

J is TRBJ2-7 and V is TRBV30; TRBD1 agrees at 7 bases. The ends lost 2 bases at V and 6 bases at J; junction bases unmatched: 4. CDR1 is GTSNPN, CDR2 SVGIG, per germline (reference sequence). This CDR3 is 12 amino acids long. The CDR3 region has the DNA TGTGCCTGGAGTCACAGGGGACGCGAGCAGTACTTC. As protein: CAWSHRGREQYF.

Notes on this clone: The same CDR3 can be traced to other DNA sequences in this sample. V usage is TRBV7-2 and J usage is TRBJ1-2, with 8 positions matching TRBD1. J gave up 5 bases and V 5 bases, and 4 bases lay outside the gene matches. The CDR3 is 13 amino acids. CDR1 SGHTA and CDR2 FQGNSA come from the germline V gene. CDR3 loop: CASSPTGGYGYTF. CDR3 in DNA: TGTGCCAGCAGCCCTACAGGGGGGTATGGCTACACCTTC.

This chain joins TRBV28 and TRBJ1-1; D not resolved. V lost 8 bases and J lost 0, with 13 bases in between. Germline CDR1 is MDHEN and CDR2 is SYDVKM. This CDR3 contains 14 residues. In DNA, the CDR3 is TGTGCCAGCCCTTGCCCGAGGATGAACACTGAAGCTTTCTTT. Translating gives CASPCPRMNTEAFF.

This chain connects TRBV19 to TRBJ2-7; TRBD2 matches 10 bases. V shed 7 bases, J shed 5 bases, and the junction held 8 bases outside the gene matches. CDR3 length: 14 amino acids. Per the germline V gene, CDR1 is LNHDA and CDR2 is SQIVND (reference sequence). CDR3 DNA: TGTGCCAGTAAGCGGGAGGGCCAAGGGAACGAGCAGTACTTC. Amino acids: CASKREGQGNEQYF.

This sequence joins TRBV13 and TRBJ2-7; D is possibly TRBD2 (5 bases). This CDR3 has 14 amino acids. From germline, CDR1 is PRHDT and CDR2 FYEKMQ (reference sequence). Trimming removed 3 bases from V and 4 bases from J, with 13 bases in between. The CDR3 bases are TGTGCCAGCAGCTTTCGACGGGAAGTATACGAGCAGTACTTC. This codes for CASSFRREVYEQYF.

The chain carries TRBV7-2 and TRBJ2-1; TRBD2 might be the D (7 bases). The CDR3 is made up of 15 amino acids. V was cut by 2 bases and J by 5 bases, with 13 bases left in between. Germline-derived CDR1 and CDR2 are SGHTA and FQGNSA. CDR3 DNA: TGTGCCAGCAGCTTATCGAGGGGGGGACACAATGAGCAGTTCTTC. Translation: CASSLSRGGHNEQFF.

This rearrangement joins TRBV10-1 to TRBJ2-1, with 7 positions matching TRBD2. CDR3 length equals 15 residues. Losses at the gene ends were 3 bases for V and 2 bases for J; bases not matched to a gene: 4. Germline V lookup: CDR1 WNHNN, CDR2 SYGVQD (reference sequence). The CDR3 bases are TGCGCCAGCAGTGAAGGGCTAGCGGCCTACAATGAGCAGTTCTTC. This gives the protein CASSEGLAAYNEQFF.

J is TRBJ2-2 and V is TRBV19, with TRBD2 matching 8 bases. Germline CDR1 reads LNHDA; CDR2 reads SQIVND (reference sequence). V gave up 6 bases and J gave up 4 bases; unmatched junction bases: 4. The CDR3 contains 14 residues. In DNA, the CDR3 is TGTGCCAGTAGAAGTAGCGGGATCACCGGGGAGCTGTTTTTT. Its protein is CASRSSGITGELFF.